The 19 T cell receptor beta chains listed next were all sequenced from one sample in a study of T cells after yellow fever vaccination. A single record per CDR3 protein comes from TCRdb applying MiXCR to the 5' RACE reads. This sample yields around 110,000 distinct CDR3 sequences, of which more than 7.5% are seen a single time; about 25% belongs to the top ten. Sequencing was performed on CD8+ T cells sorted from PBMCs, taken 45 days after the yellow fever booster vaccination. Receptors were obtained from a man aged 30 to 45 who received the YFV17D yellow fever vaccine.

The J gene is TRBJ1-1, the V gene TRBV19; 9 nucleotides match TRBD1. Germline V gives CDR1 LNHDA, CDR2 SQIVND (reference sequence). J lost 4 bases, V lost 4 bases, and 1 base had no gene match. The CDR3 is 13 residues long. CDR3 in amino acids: CASSRQGGTEAFF. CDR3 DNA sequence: TGTGCCAGTAGTAGACAGGGGGGCACTGAAGCTTTCTTT.

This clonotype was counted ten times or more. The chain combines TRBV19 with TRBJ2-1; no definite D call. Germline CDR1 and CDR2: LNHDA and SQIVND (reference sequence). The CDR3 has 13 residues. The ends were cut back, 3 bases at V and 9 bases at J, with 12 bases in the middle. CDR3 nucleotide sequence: TGTGCCAGTAGTATCGGTAAGGGATCTGAGCAGTTCTTC. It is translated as CASSIGKGSEQFF.

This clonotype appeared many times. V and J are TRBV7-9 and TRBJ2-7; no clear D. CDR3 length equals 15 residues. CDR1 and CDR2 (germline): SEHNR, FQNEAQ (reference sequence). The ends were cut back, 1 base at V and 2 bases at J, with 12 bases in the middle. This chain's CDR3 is CASSLVVPDTYEQYF. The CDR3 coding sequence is TGTGCCAGCAGCTTAGTAGTCCCAGATACCTACGAGCAGTACTTC.

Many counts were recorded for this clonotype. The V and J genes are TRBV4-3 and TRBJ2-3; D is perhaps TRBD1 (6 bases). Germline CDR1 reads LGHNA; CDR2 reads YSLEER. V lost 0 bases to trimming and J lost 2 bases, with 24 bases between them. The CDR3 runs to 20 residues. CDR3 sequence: CASSQEFGMGAAGPTDTQYF. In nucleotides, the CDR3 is TGCGCCAGCAGCCAAGAATTCGGGATGGGGGCAGCAGGACCCACAGATACGCAGTATTTT.

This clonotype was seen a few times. CDR3 protein: CASNTLAGGGNEQFF. CDR3 bases: TGTGCCAGCAACACTCTAGCGGGAGGGGGTAATGAGCAGTTCTTC. V is TRBV9 and J is TRBJ2-1; 12 nucleotides match TRBD2. J lost 7 bases, V lost 6 bases, and 8 bases had no gene match. The CDR3 runs to 15 residues. The V gene's germline CDR1 is SGDLS and CDR2 YYNGEE.

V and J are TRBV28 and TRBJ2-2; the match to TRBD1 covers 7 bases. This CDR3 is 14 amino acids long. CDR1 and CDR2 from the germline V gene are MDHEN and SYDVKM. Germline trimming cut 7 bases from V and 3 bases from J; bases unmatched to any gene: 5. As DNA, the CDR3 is TGTGCCAGCAAGGGGGCGTTTGACACCGGGGAGCTGTTTTTT. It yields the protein CASKGAFDTGELFF. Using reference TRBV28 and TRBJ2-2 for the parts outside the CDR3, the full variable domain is DVKVTQSSRYLVKRTGEKVFLECVQDMDHENMFWYRQDPGLGLRLIYFSYDVKMKEKGDIPEGYSVSREKKERFSLILESASTNQTSMYLCASKGAFDTGELFFGEGSRLTVL.

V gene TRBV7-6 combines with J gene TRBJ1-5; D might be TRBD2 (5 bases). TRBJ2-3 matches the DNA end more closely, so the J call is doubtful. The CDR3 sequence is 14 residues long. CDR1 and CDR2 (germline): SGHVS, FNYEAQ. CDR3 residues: CASSFGYGNQPQYF. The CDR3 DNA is TGTGCCAGCAGCTTCGGTTACGGGAATCAGCCCCAGTATTTT.

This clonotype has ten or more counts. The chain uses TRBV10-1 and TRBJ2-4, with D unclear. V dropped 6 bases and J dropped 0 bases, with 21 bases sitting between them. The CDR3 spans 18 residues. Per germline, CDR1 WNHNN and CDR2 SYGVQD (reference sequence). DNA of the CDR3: TGCGCCAGCAGAGGCACGTCTCAGGATATACTAGCCAAAAACATTCAGTACTTC. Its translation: CASRGTSQDILAKNIQYF.

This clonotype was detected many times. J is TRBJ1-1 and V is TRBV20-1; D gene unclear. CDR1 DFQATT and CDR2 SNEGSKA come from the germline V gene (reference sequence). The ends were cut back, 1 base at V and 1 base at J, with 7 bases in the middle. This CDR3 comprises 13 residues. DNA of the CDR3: TGCAGTGCTAGAGTGGTTCCGAACACTGAAGCTTTCTTT. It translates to CSARVVPNTEAFF.

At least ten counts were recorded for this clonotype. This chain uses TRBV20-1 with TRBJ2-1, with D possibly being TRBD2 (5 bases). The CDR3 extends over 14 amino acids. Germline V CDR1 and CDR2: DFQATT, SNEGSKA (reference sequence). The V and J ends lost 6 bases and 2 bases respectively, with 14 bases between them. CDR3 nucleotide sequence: TGCAGTGCGGTAATCCCCGGGGCCTACAATGAGCAGTTCTTC. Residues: CSAVIPGAYNEQFF.

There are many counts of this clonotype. CDR3 sequence reads: CASSQDRVRGTNTGELFF. Here the CDR3 DNA reads TGCGCCAGCAGCCAAGACCGGGTTAGGGGGACAAACACCGGGGAGCTGTTTTTT. The chain has TRBV4-3 and TRBJ2-2, with a weak D call TRBD1 (6 bases). The CDR3 totals 18 residues. In germline, CDR1 is LGHNA, CDR2 YSLEER. Deletions cut 0 bases from V and 2 bases from J, with 16 bases between.

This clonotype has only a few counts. The CDR3 protein is CASSRTKNEQFF. In nucleotides, the CDR3 is TGTGCCAGCAGCCGAACAAAAAATGAGCAGTTCTTC. V usage is TRBV7-9 and J usage is TRBJ2-1; no clear D. The CDR3 loop spans 12 amino acids. V was trimmed by 5 bases and J by 7 bases, leaving 9 bases between them. CDR1 and CDR2 from the germline V gene are SEHNR and FQNEAQ (reference sequence).

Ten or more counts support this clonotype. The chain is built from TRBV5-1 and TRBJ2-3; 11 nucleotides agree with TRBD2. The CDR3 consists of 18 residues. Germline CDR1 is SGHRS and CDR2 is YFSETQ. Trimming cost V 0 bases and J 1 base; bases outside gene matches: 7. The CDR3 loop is CASSLDVLAGAGTDTQYF. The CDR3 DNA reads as TGCGCCAGCAGCTTGGATGTACTAGCGGGAGCCGGCACAGATACGCAGTATTTT.

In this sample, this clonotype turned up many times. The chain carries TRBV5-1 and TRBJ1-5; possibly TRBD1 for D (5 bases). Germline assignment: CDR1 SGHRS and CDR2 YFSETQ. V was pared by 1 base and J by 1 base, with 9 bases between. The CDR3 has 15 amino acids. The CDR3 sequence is CASSLQGKSNQPQHF. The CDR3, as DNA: TGCGCCAGCAGCTTGCAGGGCAAGAGCAATCAGCCCCAGCATTTT.

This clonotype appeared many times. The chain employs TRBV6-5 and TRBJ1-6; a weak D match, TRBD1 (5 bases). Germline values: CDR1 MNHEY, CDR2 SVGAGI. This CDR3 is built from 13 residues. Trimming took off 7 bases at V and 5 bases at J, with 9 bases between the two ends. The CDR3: CASKGFNNSPLHF. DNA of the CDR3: TGTGCCAGCAAGGGGTTCAATAATTCACCCCTCCACTTT.

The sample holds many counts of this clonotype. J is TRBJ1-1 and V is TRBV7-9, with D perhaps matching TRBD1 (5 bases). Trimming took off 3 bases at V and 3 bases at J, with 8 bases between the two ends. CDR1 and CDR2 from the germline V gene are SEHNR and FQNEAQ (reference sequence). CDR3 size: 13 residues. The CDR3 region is CASSLVGDTEAFF. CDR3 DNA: TGTGCCAGCAGCTTGGTAGGGGACACTGAAGCTTTCTTT.

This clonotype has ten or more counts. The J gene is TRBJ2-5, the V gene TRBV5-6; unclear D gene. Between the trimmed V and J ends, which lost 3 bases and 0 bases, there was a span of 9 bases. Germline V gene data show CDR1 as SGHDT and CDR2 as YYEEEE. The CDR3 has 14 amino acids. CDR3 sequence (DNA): TGTGCCAGCAGCTCCGCTAGGGACCAAGAGACCCAGTACTTC. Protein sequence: CASSSARDQETQYF.

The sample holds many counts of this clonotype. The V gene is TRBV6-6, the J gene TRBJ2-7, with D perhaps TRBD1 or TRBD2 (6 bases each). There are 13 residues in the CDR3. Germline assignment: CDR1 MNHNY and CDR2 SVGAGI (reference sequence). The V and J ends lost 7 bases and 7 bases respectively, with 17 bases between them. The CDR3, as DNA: TGTGCCAGCATCGGGGGACACCGGGAAGAGCAGTACTTC. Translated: CASIGGHREEQYF.

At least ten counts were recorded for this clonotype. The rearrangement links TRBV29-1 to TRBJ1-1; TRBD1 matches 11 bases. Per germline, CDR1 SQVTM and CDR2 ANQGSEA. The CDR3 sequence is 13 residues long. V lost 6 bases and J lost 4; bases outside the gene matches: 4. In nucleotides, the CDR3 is TGCAGCGTCCGGGACAGGGGGGGCACTGAAGCTTTCTTT. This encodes CSVRDRGGTEAFF.